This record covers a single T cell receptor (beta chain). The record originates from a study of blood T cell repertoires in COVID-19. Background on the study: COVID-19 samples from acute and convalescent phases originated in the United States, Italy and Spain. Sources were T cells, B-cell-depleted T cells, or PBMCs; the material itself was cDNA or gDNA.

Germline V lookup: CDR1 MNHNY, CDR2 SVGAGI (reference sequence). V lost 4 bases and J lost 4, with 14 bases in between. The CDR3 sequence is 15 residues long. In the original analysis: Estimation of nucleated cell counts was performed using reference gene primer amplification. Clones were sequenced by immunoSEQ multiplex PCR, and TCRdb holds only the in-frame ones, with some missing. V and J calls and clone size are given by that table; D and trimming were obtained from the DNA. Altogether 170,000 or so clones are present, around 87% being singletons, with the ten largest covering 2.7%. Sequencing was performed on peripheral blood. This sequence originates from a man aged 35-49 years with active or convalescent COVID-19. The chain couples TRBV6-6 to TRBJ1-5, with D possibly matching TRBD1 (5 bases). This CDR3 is CASSSAPGGNQPQHF. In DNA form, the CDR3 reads TGTGCCAGCAGTTCCGCCCCTGGGGGGAATCAGCCCCAGCATTTT.